This T cell receptor (beta chain) came from a study of vaccination and CD4 T cells after COVID-19. At the level of the study: Stimulation of cells relied on overlapping spike peptides derived from SARS-CoV-2, HCoV-NL63, HCoV-OC43 and HCoV-229E. No peptide, an HIV-1 Nef pool, or a CEFX pool was what each control culture received.

The Oncomine TCR Beta short-read assay was applied to DNA of cultured CD4+ T cells. TCRdb analysed the PCR reads with MiXCR anew, one entry per CDR3 protein. Of 13,000 or so distinct CDR3 sequences listed, approximately 45% are singletons. The CDR3 sequence is 12 residues long. The germline gives CDR1 SNHLY, CDR2 FYNNEI. V was shortened by 7 bases and J by 3 bases, with 10 bases between the two germline ends. About this clonotype itself: No antigen is known for it.

Treatment meaning: approximately nine-day PBMC culture with coronavirus spike peptide pools or control peptides (ViraFEST assay). T cells were expanded with peptide pools, and expanded clonotypes were identified by TCR sequencing. Negative selection yielded CD4+ T cells from day-10 cultures. This sequence was found in a human donor who had recovered from COVID-19. V is TRBV2 and J is TRBJ2-7, with TRBD1 as a possible D gene (5 bases). Specimen: CD4+ T cells from blood, cultured in vitro, collected after SARS-CoV-2 vaccination. This CDR3 reads CASKRGYYEQYF. The CDR3 DNA is TGTGCCAGCAAAAGGGGATACTACGAGCAGTACTTC.